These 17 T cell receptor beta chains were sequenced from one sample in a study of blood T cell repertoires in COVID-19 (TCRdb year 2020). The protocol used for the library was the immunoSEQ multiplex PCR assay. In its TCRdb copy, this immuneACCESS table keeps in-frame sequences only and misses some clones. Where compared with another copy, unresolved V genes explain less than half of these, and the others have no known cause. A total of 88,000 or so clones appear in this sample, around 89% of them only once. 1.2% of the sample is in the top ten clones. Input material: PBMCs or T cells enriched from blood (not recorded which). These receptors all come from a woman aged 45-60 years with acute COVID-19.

The CDR3 DNA reads TGTGCCAGTAGTCCCCGACTATCCAGCGTAAGCTCCTACAATGAGCAGTTCTTC. It is translated as CASSPRLSSVSSYNEQFF. The chain is built from TRBV19 and TRBJ2-1; tentatively, D is TRBD2 (5 bases). Looked up from germline, CDR1 is LNHDA and CDR2 is SQIVND (reference sequence). The CDR3 is made up of 18 amino acids. The V end was cut by 5 bases, the J end by 0 bases, with 20 bases between.

CDR3 protein: CASSGILAPQETQYF. The DNA for the CDR3 is TGCGCCAGCAGCGGGATTCTAGCGCCCCAAGAGACCCAGTACTTC. The rearrangement joins TRBV5-1 to TRBJ2-5, with D possibly being TRBD2 (6 bases). This CDR3 is 15 amino acids long. Germline CDR1 is SGHRS and CDR2 is YFSETQ. Trimming took 4 bases from V and 1 from J, leaving 14 bases between them.

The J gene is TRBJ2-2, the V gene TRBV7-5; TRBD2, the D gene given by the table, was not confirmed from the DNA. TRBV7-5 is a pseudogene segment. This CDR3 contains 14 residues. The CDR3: CVRSCEANTGELFF. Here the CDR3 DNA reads TGTGTCAGAAGCTGCGAGGCGAACACCGGGGAGCTGTTTTTT.

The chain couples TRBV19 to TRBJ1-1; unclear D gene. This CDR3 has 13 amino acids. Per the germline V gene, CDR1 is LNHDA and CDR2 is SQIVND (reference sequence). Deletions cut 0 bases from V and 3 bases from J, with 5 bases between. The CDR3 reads CASSIDPDTEAFF. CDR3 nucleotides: TGTGCCAGTAGTATAGATCCGGACACTGAAGCTTTCTTT.

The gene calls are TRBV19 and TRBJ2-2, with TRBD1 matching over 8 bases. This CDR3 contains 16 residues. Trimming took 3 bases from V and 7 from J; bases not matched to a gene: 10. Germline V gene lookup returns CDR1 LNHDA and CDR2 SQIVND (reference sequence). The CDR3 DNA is TGTGCCAGTAGTATTCTCCCCGGGACAGGTCTCGGGGAGCTGTTTTTT. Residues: CASSILPGTGLGELFF.

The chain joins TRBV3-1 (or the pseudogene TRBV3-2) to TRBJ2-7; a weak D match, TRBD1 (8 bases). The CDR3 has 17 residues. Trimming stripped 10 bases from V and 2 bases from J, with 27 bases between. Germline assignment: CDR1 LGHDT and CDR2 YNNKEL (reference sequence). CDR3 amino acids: CATSLTGEGWPPYEQYF. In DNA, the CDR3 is TGTGCCACCTCCCTGACAGGGGAGGGGTGGCCTCCCTACGAGCAGTACTTC.

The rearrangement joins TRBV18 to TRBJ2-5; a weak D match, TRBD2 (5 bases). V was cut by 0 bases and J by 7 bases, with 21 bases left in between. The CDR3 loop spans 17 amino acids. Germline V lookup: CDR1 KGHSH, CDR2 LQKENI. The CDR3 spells CASSPPTVATGLATQYF. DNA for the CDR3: TGTGCCAGCTCACCACCCACCGTAGCGACCGGATTGGCGACCCAGTACTTC.

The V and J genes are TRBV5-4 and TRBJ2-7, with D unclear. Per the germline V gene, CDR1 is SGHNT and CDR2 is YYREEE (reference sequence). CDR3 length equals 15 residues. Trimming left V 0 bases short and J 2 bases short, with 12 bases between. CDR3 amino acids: CASSLAPSGAYEQYF. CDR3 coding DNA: TGTGCCAGCAGCTTGGCGCCTAGTGGAGCCTACGAGCAGTACTTC.

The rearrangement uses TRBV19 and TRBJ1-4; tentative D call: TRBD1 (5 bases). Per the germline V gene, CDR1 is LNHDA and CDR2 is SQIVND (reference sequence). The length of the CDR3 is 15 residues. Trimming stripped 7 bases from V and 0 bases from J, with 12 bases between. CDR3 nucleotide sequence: TGTGCCAGTACGTGGCGGGGGGCAACTAATGAAAAACTGTTTTTT. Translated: CASTWRGATNEKLFF.

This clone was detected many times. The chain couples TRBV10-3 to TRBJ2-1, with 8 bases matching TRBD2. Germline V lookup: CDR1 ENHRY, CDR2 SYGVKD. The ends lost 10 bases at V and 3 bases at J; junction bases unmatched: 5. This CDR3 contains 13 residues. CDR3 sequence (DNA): TGTGCCACCGCTGGGACTAGCTACAATGAGCAGTTCTTC. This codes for CATAGTSYNEQFF.

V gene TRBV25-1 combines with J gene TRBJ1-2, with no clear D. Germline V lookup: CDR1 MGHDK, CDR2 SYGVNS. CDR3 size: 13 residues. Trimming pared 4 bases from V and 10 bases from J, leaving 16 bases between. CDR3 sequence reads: CASSAPGVKYYTF. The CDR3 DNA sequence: TGTGCCAGCAGTGCCCCCGGGGTGAAGTACTACACCTTC.

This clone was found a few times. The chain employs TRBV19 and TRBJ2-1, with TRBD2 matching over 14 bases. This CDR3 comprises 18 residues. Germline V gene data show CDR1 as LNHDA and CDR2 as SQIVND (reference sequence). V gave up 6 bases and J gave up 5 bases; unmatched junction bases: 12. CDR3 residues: CASRPWGTSGSTDNEQFF. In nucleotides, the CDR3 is TGTGCCAGTAGACCCTGGGGGACTAGCGGGAGCACCGACAATGAGCAGTTCTTC. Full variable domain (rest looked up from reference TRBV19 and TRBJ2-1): DGGITQSPKYLFRKEGQNVTLSCEQNLNHDAMYWYRQDPGQGLRLIYYSQIVNDFQKGDIAEGYSVSREKKESFPLTVTSAQKNPTAFYLCASRPWGTSGSTDNEQFFGPGTRLTVL.

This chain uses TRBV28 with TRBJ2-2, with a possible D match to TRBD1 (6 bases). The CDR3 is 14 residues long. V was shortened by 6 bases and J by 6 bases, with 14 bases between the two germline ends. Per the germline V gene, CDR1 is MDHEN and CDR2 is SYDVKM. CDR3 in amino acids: CASRDLEGAGELFF. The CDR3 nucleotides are TGTGCCAGCAGGGACCTTGAGGGGGCCGGGGAGCTGTTTTTT.

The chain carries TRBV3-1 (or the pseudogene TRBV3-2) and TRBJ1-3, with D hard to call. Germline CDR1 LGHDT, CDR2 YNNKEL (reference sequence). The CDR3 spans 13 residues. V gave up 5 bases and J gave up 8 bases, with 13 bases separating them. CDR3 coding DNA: TGTGCCAGCAGCTTTAACAGTATGGACACCATATATTTT. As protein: CASSFNSMDTIYF.

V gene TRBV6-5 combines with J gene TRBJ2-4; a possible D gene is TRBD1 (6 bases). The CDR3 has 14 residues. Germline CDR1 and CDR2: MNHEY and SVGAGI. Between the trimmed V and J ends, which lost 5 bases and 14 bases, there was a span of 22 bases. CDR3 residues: CASSPNLRGQAKYF. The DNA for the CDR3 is TGTGCCAGCAGTCCAAACCTCAGGGGCCAGGCGAAGTACTTC.

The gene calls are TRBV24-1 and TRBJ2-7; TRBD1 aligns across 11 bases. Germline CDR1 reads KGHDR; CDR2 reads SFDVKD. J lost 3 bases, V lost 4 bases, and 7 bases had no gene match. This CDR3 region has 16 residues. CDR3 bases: TGTGCCACCAGTGACCCTGGGACAGGGGGAAACTACGAGCAGTACTTC. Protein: CATSDPGTGGNYEQYF.

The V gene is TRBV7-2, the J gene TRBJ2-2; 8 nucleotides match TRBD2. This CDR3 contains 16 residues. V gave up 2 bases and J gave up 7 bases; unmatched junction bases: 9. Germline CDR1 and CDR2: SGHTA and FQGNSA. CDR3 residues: CASSLTLAETSGELFF. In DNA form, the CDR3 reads TGTGCCAGCAGCTTAACACTAGCGGAAACAAGCGGGGAGCTGTTTTTT.